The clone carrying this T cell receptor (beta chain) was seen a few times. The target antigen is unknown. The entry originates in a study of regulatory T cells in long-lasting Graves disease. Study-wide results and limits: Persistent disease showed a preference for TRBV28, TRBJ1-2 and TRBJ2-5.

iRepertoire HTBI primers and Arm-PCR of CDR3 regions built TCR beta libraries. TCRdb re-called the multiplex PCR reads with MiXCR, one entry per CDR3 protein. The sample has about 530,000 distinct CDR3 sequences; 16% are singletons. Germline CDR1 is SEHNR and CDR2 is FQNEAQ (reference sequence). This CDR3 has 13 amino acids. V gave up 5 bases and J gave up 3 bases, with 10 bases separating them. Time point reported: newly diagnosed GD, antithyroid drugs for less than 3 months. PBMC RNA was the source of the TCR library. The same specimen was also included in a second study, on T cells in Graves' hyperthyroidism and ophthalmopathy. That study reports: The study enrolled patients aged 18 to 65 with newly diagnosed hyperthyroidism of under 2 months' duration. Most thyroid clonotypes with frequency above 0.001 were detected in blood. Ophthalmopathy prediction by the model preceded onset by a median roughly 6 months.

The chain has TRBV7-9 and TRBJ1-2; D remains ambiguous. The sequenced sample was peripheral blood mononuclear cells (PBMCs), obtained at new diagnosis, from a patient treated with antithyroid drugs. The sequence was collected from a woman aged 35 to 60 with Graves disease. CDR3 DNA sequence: TGTGCCAGCAGCCGCGACGGTTACTATGGCTACACCTTC. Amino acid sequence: CASSRDGYYGYTF.